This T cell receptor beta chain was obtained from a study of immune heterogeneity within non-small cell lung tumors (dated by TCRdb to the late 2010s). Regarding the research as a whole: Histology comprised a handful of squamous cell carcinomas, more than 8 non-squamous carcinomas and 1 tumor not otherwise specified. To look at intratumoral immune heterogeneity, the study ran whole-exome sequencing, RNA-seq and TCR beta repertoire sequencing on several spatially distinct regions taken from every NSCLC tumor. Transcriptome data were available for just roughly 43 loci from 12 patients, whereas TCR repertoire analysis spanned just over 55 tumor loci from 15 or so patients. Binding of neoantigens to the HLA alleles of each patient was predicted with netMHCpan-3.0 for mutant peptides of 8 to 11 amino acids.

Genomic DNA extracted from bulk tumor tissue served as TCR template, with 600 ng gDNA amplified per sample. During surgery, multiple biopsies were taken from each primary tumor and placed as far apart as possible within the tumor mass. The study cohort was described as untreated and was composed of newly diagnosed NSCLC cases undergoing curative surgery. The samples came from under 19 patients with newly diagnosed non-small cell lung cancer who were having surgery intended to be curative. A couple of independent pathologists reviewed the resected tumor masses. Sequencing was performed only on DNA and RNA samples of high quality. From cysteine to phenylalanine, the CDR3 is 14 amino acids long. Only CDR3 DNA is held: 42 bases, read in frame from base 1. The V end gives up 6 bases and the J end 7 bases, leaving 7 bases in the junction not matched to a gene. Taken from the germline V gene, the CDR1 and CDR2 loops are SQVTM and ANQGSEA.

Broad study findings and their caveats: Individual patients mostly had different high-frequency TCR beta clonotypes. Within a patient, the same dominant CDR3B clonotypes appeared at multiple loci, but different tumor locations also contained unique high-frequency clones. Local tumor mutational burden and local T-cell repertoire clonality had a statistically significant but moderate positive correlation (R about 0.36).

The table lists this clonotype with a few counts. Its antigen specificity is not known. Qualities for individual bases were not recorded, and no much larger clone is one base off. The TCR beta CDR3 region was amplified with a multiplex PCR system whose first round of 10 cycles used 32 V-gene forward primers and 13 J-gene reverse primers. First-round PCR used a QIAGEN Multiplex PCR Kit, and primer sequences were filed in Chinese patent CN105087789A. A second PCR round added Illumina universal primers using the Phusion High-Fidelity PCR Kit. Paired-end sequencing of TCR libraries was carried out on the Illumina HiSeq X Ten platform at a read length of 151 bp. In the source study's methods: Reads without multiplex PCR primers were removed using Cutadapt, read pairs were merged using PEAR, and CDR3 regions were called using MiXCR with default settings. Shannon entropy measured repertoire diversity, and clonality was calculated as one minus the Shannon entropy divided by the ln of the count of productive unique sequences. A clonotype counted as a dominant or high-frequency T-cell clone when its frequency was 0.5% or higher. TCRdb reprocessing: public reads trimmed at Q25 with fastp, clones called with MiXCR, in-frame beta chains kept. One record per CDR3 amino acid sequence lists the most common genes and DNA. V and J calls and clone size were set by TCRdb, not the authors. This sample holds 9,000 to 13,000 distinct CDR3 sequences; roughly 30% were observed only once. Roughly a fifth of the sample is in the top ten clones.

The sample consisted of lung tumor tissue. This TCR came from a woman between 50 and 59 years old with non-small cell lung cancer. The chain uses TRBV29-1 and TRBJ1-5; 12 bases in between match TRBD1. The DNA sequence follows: TGCAGCGTAGCCGGGACAGGGGGCCGGCAGCCCCAGCATTTT. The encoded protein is CSVAGTGGRQPQHF.